Following are 16 T cell receptor beta chains from one sample sequenced in a study of regulatory T cells in long-lasting Graves disease. Sample time point: newly diagnosed GD, antithyroid drugs for less than 3 months. PBMC RNA served as the TCR library source. Arm-PCR with iRepertoire HTBI primers amplified the CDR3 regions for these TCR beta libraries. TCRdb passed the multiplex PCR reads through MiXCR, listing each CDR3 protein once. This sample has approximately 400,000 distinct CDR3 sequences; roughly 15% occur once, and the top ten carry under 9%. The same specimen was also included in a second study, on T cells in Graves' hyperthyroidism and ophthalmopathy.

The material sequenced was peripheral blood mononuclear cells (PBMCs), taken at new diagnosis, from a patient treated with antithyroid drugs. Receptors originate from a woman in her thirties or forties with Graves disease.

This clonotype was recorded at least ten times. The chain is built from TRBV2 and TRBJ2-7; TRBD1 matches 7 bases. With 8 bases clipped from V and 2 bases from J, the junction kept 12 bases outside the gene matches. The CDR3 is made up of 15 amino acids. Germline V lookup: CDR1 SNHLY, CDR2 FYNNEI. The CDR3 reads CASRAWRTGTYEQYF. The DNA of the CDR3 is TGTGCCAGCCGTGCATGGAGGACAGGAACCTACGAGCAGTACTTC.

The J gene is TRBJ1-6, the V gene TRBV10-2; 7 nucleotides line up with TRBD1. The J segment lost 5 bases and the V segment lost 4 bases, leaving 5 bases of the junction unmatched. The CDR3 has 15 amino acids. The V gene's germline CDR1 is WSHSY and CDR2 SAAADI. CDR3 protein: CASSGGQHHNSPLHF. The CDR3 nucleotides are TGCGCCAGCAGTGGGGGACAGCACCATAATTCACCCCTCCACTTT.

There are many counts of this clonotype. The chain combines TRBV20-1 with TRBJ1-1; TRBD1 is a possible D gene (6 bases). Per germline, CDR1 DFQATT and CDR2 SNEGSKA (reference sequence). There are 14 residues in the CDR3. The ends were cut back, 6 bases at V and 0 bases at J, with 14 bases in the middle. For the CDR3, the DNA is TGCAGTGCCAGCACAGGGCGCATGAACACTGAAGCTTTCTTT. Translation: CSASTGRMNTEAFF.

This clonotype has a handful of counts. This chain connects TRBV7-2 to TRBJ2-2; tentative D call: TRBD2 (6 bases). Germline lookup yields CDR1 SGHTA and CDR2 FQGNSA. This CDR3 is built from 15 residues. Trimming left V 3 bases short and J 4 bases short, with 12 bases between. The CDR3 is CASSFPGEATGELFF. The CDR3 region has the DNA TGTGCCAGCAGCTTTCCGGGAGAGGCCACCGGGGAGCTGTTTTTT.

J is TRBJ1-2 and V is TRBV19; tentative D call: TRBD1 (5 bases). V lost 3 bases and J 2 bases, leaving 28 bases between the germline ends. This CDR3 has 20 amino acids. Germline V gene data show CDR1 as LNHDA and CDR2 as SQIVND (reference sequence). CDR3 loop: CASSIREGLSKGGGNYGYTF. The DNA for the CDR3 is TGTGCCAGTAGTATTCGGGAGGGACTCTCCAAGGGCGGGGGGAACTATGGCTACACCTTC.

This clonotype was seen ten or more times. The chain couples TRBV2 to TRBJ1-2; TRBD1 agrees at 9 bases. V was pared by 6 bases and J by 2 bases, with 10 bases of the junction left unmatched. The length of the CDR3 is 16 residues. The germline V gene has CDR1 SNHLY and CDR2 FYNNEI. The CDR3 reads CASSLPRDRANYGYTF. The DNA of the CDR3 is TGTGCCAGCAGCCTTCCCCGGGACAGGGCCAACTATGGCTACACCTTC.

Note on this clonotype: This sequence may be a read error, since a much larger clone differs from it by one base. This chain links TRBV2 with TRBJ2-7; the match to TRBD1 covers 9 bases. CDR1 is SNHLY, CDR2 FYNNEI, per germline. The length of the CDR3 is 15 residues. V shed 4 bases and J 6 bases; nucleotides not matched to a gene: 10. CDR3 in DNA: TGTGCCAGCAGTGTGAGGACAGGGGCGTGGGGCGAGCAGTACTTC. Residues: CASSVRTGAWGEQYF.

To note about this clonotype: A much larger clone is a single base away; this may be a read error. This CDR3 is missing its conserved last phenylalanine or tryptophan, likely due to a read error. J is TRBJ1-1 and V is TRBV20-1, with 8 bases identical to TRBD1. This CDR3 has 12 amino acids. The V and J ends lost 6 bases and 6 bases, in that order; junction bases with no gene match: 6. The germline V gene has CDR1 DFQATT and CDR2 SNEGSKA (reference sequence). As DNA, the CDR3 is TGCAGTGCCGAAAGGGGACAGGCTGAAGCTTTCTCT. Encoded protein: CSAERGQAEAFS.

The chain employs TRBV28 and TRBJ2-3, with 9 bases identical to TRBD1. The V and J ends lost 4 bases and 4 bases, in that order; junction bases with no gene match: 3. The CDR3 runs 14 residues. CDR1 is MDHEN, CDR2 SYDVKM, per germline. The CDR3 DNA reads as TGTGCCAGCAGTTCCCGGGACAGGGCAGATACGCAGTATTTT. Protein: CASSSRDRADTQYF.

This clonotype was picked up a small number of times. V is TRBV5-1 and J is TRBJ2-2, with D hard to call. CDR1 SGHRS and CDR2 YFSETQ come from the germline V gene. V lost 3 bases to trimming and J lost 2 bases, with 8 bases between them. This CDR3 is 14 amino acids long. Here the CDR3 reads CASSSLGNTGELFF. CDR3 nucleotide sequence: TGCGCCAGCAGCTCCCTAGGTAACACCGGGGAGCTGTTTTTT.

This clonotype was counted many times. The V gene is TRBV29-1, the J gene TRBJ2-3, with D possibly TRBD1 on 6 matching bases. Per the germline V gene, CDR1 is SQVTM and CDR2 is ANQGSEA. Trimming took 1 base from V and 5 from J, leaving 16 bases between them. The CDR3 spans 15 residues. DNA of the CDR3: TGCAGCGTTGAAGGAATAGGGGGATTGGGAGATACGCAGTATTTT. As protein: CSVEGIGGLGDTQYF.

This clonotype was counted many times. The rearrangement joins TRBV28 to TRBJ2-7; the D gene is possibly TRBD2 (7 bases). V lost 5 bases and J lost 3, with 23 bases in between. CDR1 and CDR2 from the germline V gene are MDHEN and SYDVKM. CDR3 length: 17 amino acids. The CDR3 coding sequence is TGTGCCAGCAGTCCGACGGGGACGGGGAGGGGGTTCTACGAGCAGTACTTC. The encoded protein is CASSPTGTGRGFYEQYF.

V usage is TRBV20-1 and J usage is TRBJ2-3, with 10 bases lining up with TRBD2. Germline trimming cut 3 bases from V and 2 bases from J; bases unmatched to any gene: 8. The CDR3 sequence is 16 residues long. Germline assignment: CDR1 DFQATT and CDR2 SNEGSKA (reference sequence). The CDR3 DNA reads TGCAGTGCTAGTCACGGAGCGGGAGGGATCACAGATACGCAGTATTTT. It yields the protein CSASHGAGGITDTQYF.

This clonotype was seen ten or more times. The rearrangement joins TRBV12-3 or TRBV12-4 to TRBJ2-3; 12 bases align to TRBD1. With V trimmed by 5 bases and J by 5 bases, 5 bases remained unmatched. There are 15 residues in the CDR3. CDR3 nucleotide sequence: TGTGCCAGCAGTGCGGGACAGGGGGCTTTAGATACGCAGTATTTT. As protein: CASSAGQGALDTQYF.

This clonotype occurred a few times. This chain joins TRBV15 and TRBJ2-1; D is perhaps TRBD1 or TRBD2 (6 bases each). V lost 2 bases and J 7 bases, leaving 18 bases between the germline ends. Germline CDR1 and CDR2: LNHNV and YYDKDF (reference sequence). The CDR3 has 16 residues. The CDR3 bases are TGTGCCACCAGCAGAACCCCGGCGGAGGGGGGAAATGAGCAGTTCTTC. This codes for CATSRTPAEGGNEQFF.

In its sample, this clonotype was seen many times. J is TRBJ2-2 and V is TRBV12-5, with TRBD1 as a possible D gene (6 bases). From germline, CDR1 is LGHNT and CDR2 FRNRAP. The CDR3 has 15 residues. Trimming shortened V by 1 base and J by 2 bases, and 8 bases separated the two germline ends. The CDR3 protein is CASGLGGTNTGELFF. The CDR3 DNA is TGTGCTAGTGGTTTGGGAGGGACAAACACCGGGGAGCTGTTTTTT.